This TCR beta chain was recorded in a study of identical twins (dated by TCRdb to about 2016). For the study in its entirety: To test whether fetal clonotypes persist, this study deep-sequenced TCR alpha and beta repertoires from monozygotic twins, from unrelated adults of various ages, and from cord blood. Replicate twin experiments were performed at different times using different library preparation protocols to rule out contamination. On the study overall, not on this receptor specifically: Recombination models systematically underestimated out-of-frame TCR alpha sharing in monozygotic twins but agreed with sharing between unrelated individuals. Out-of-frame TCR alpha sequences shared between twins showed an excess of low generation-probability sequences compared with coincidental sharing between unrelated individuals. Conclusions relied on cross-sectional statistical analysis, since the same donors could not be followed over many years. Invariant T cells such as MAIT and iNKT could partly confound zero-insertion analyses, although diverse VJ usage argued against such confounding for most clonotypes. A weaker excess of twin sharing was found in beta out-of-frame sequences because the signal-to-noise ratio was lowered by fewer shared sequences. Fewer insertions were carried by abundant cord blood beta clonotypes; a weaker similar trend was observed in young adult naive repertoires, while no such trend was observed in memory repertoires.

On this clonotype: Its antigen remains unidentified. It has no much larger one-base neighbor in the sample; base qualities were not kept.

The junction shows trimming of 4 bases on V and 2 bases on J, plus 17 bases between the germline ends. From the cysteine through the phenylalanine, the CDR3 covers 16 amino acids. CDR3 DNA only is kept here, 48 bases in frame from base 1. Based on the germline V gene (reference sequence), the CDR1 and CDR2 sequences are LGHDT and YNNKEL. Every donor in the study was a healthy Caucasian. The twin cohort consisted of three pairs of female monozygotic twins, all aged about 18 to 30 years. Positive isolation kits from Invitrogen were used to isolate the CD4+ and CD8+ T cell populations. Library preparation employed 5' RACE. The sequencer listed for this sample is Illumina HiSeq 2000. A universal primer binding site was added through template switching, and the final cDNA carried a unique molecular identifier so that TCR cDNA molecules could be counted accurately. Specific primers in the conserved constant-segment region were used to synthesize first-strand cDNA for TCR alpha and beta chains. Each cDNA library was double barcoded, with a SMART-Mk sample barcode plus Illumina barcodes, to control for contamination. TruSeq adapter sequences and Illumina sample barcodes were added in two successive PCR steps. The TCR alpha and beta cDNA libraries were sequenced on the Illumina HiSeq platform using custom primers. The authors' analysis ran thus. MiGEC processed the raw reads to extract unique molecular identifiers, while MiXCR was used to determine the CDR3 positions. For each individual, recombination models were inferred using an EM algorithm with the repgenHMM and IGoR tools. Shared clonotypes were analyzed with the tcR package in R, and sharing was normalized by the product of cloneset sizes. Out-of-frame nonproductive sequences were analyzed to study raw recombination free of thymic and clonal selection effects. TCRdb passed the public sequencing reads through fastp at Q25 and MiXCR, retaining productive beta sequences. Each entry merges the rows of one CDR3 protein and shows their most common DNA and genes. These V and J calls originate from TCRdb's pipeline instead of the authors' own analysis. The sample has more than 400,000 distinct CDR3 sequences on record, 13% to 15% of them singletons. The ten largest clonotypes hold more than 0.4% of the sample.

The same specimen was also included in a second study, on yellow fever vaccine responses in identical twins. The second study's authors report: The T cell response to vaccination in identical twins was reported by the authors to appear partly convergent and partly personalized. The study precisely tracked vaccine-responding T cell clones in identical twins.

Rearrangement joined TRBV3-1 to TRBJ2-5, with the D segment identity uncertain. The sample consisted of CD4+ T cells sorted from blood. The receptor's source is a woman aged 18 to 35 in good health. The nucleotide sequence reads as follows: TGTGCCAGCAGCCCGAGCCGGAGAAGTGGGCAAGAGACCCAGTACTTC. The translation is CASSPSRRSGQETQYF.